This T cell receptor beta chain is drawn from a study of OX40 agonist ivuxolimab in advanced cancers. This CDR3 is built from 15 residues. The germline gives CDR1 SGHNT, CDR2 YYREEE (reference sequence). V was pared by 0 bases and J by 6 bases, with 16 bases between. This table comes from immunoSEQ multiplex PCR, and its TCRdb copy is limited to in-frame clones, with some not included. Found here are 150,000 to 170,000 clones, roughly 94% of them singletons; the top ten hold 0.31%. This clone was detected only once. Here the sequenced sample was CD4+ or CD8+ T cells sorted from blood, taken in a trial of the OX40 agonist ivuxolimab. The rearrangement joins TRBV5-4 to TRBJ2-7; D might be TRBD1 or TRBD2, each matching 7 bases. This sequence originates from an adult with an advanced solid tumor such as melanoma, head and neck, liver or kidney cancer. The CDR3 spells CASSLGQGGTSEQYF. The CDR3 DNA sequence: TGTGCCAGCAGCTTGGGACAGGGAGGGACAAGCGAGCAGTACTTC.